These T cell receptor beta chains were read from a single sample in a study of cytotoxic CD8 clonotypes in ibrutinib-treated CLL. Sequenced by immunoSEQ multiplex PCR; TCRdb stores in-frame clones only, minus some. The sample holds under 300,000 clones, around 76% seen once. Sequences were derived from PBMCs, sampled at disease progression, from a patient treated with ibrutinib. These receptors were collected from a human donor with chronic lymphocytic leukemia. Both conserved end residues are part of each CDR3. Fields, in order: V gene, clone size, D gene, CDR3 length, J gene, CDR3 DNA, CDR3 protein. A D gene is named only where the DNA matches it firmly. Only some rows state a clone size, as once, few, many or a class for expanded clones.

V: TRBV27
size: -
D: -
length: 15
J: TRBJ2-7
DNA: TGTGCCAGCAGTACCCGTCAGGGACCGCTGTACGAGCAGTACTTC
CDR3: CASSTRQGPLYEQYF

V: TRBV20-1
size: -
D: -
length: 10
J: TRBJ2-7
DNA: TGCAGTGCCGCTGCCTACGAGCAGTACTTC
CDR3: CSAAAYEQYF

V: TRBV7-3
size: -
D: TRBD2
length: 15
J: TRBJ2-1
DNA: TGTGCCAGCAGCTTAAAGGGGACTAGCGGGTCCGTGCAGTTCTTC
CDR3: CASSLKGTSGSVQFF

V: TRBV6-5
size: -
D: -
length: 12
J: TRBJ1-1
DNA: TGTGCCAGCCCAAAAACCCGAGGTGAAGCTTTCTTT
CDR3: CASPKTRGEAFF

V: TRBV10-3
size: -
D: TRBD1
length: 16
J: TRBJ2-1
DNA: TGTGCCATCAGGACTACCTACACCGGGACAGGGGACGAGCAGTTCTTC
CDR3: CAIRTTYTGTGDEQFF

V: TRBV29-1
size: -
D: -
length: 11
J: TRBJ1-2
DNA: TGCAGCGTACGGGGGAGCTATGGCTACACCTTC
CDR3: CSVRGSYGYTF

V: TRBV7-2
size: -
D: TRBD1
length: 14
J: TRBJ2-7
DNA: TGTGCCAGCAGCTCCGGGACAGCTAATTACGAGCAGTACTTC
CDR3: CASSSGTANYEQYF

V: TRBV19
size: -
D: TRBD1
length: 13
J: TRBJ1-5
DNA: TGTGCCAGTAGGAGACAGGGTAATCAGCCCCAGCATTTT
CDR3: CASRRQGNQPQHF

V: TRBV7-9
size: once
D: TRBD1
length: 15
J: TRBJ2-2
DNA: TGTGCCAGCAGCTCCAGGACAGGGAACACCGGGGAGCTGTTTTTT
CDR3: CASSSRTGNTGELFF

V: TRBV29-1
size: -
D: TRBD1
length: 12
J: TRBJ2-7
DNA: TGCAGCGCCCGGACAGGGAACTACGAGCAGTACTTC
CDR3: CSARTGNYEQYF

V: TRBV29-1
size: once
D: TRBD2
length: 15
J: TRBJ2-7
DNA: TGCAGCGTTGAAGAAGCTAGCGGGAGAATTTACGAGCAGTACTTC
CDR3: CSVEEASGRIYEQYF

V: TRBV21-1
size: few
D: -
length: 11
J: TRBJ2-3
DNA: TGTGCCAGCAGCAAGACAGATACGCAGTATTTT
CDR3: CASSKTDTQYF

V: TRBV15
size: -
D: TRBD1
length: 15
J: TRBJ1-2
DNA: TGTGCCACCAGCAGAGACGGGACAGGGAACTATGGCTACACCTTC
CDR3: CATSRDGTGNYGYTF

V: TRBV11-2
size: few
D: -
length: 18
J: TRBJ1-2
DNA: TGTGCCAGCAGCTTTGGGTTATCAGGGGTCGGGCTCCACTATGGCTACACCTTC
CDR3: CASSFGLSGVGLHYGYTF

V: TRBV27
size: -
D: -
length: 13
J: TRBJ2-3
DNA: TGTGCCAGCAGGAGACAGGGCACAGATACGCAGTATTTT
CDR3: CASRRQGTDTQYF

V: TRBV12-5
size: -
D: -
length: 12
J: TRBJ1-2
DNA: TGTGCTAGTGGTTCGCTTGCAGGTGGCTACACCTTC
CDR3: CASGSLAGGYTF

V: TRBV27
size: few
D: TRBD2
length: 14
J: TRBJ2-7
DNA: TGTGCCAGCAGCTCCGGGACTAGATCCTACGAGCAGTACTTC
CDR3: CASSSGTRSYEQYF

V: TRBV9
size: -
D: -
length: 19
J: TRBJ1-3
DNA: TGTGCCAGCAGCCCCAGGCCCCCATCACAGTATCGCTCTGGAAACACCATATATTTT
CDR3: CASSPRPPSQYRSGNTIYF

V: TRBV12-5
size: -
D: -
length: 15
J: TRBJ1-2
DNA: TGTGCTAGTGGTGCCTGGGACACCCCTCGGAATGGCTACACCTTC
CDR3: CASGAWDTPRNGYTF

V: TRBV6-5
size: -
D: -
length: 15
J: TRBJ2-2
DNA: TGTGCCAGCAGTTACGTGGCATTAAACACCGGGGAGCTGTTTTTT
CDR3: CASSYVALNTGELFF

V: TRBV5-6
size: -
D: -
length: 16
J: TRBJ1-3
DNA: TGTGCCAGCAGCAGGAACAGGGTAGGCGCTGGAAACACCATATATTTT
CDR3: CASSRNRVGAGNTIYF

V: TRBV13
size: -
D: -
length: 15
J: TRBJ2-7
DNA: TGTGCCAGCAGCCTAGCCGGGACATGGTCTTCACCTCATAATTTC
CDR3: CASSLAGTWSSPHNF

V: TRBV7-8
size: -
D: -
length: 18
J: TRBJ2-2
DNA: TGTGCCAGCAGCTTAGTAAGGACCTGGGCCTCGAACACCGGGGAGCTGTTTTTT
CDR3: CASSLVRTWASNTGELFF

V: TRBV5-4
size: -
D: TRBD1
length: 18
J: TRBJ1-6
DNA: TGTGCCAGCAGCTTACCCTACCCCGGGACAGGGCAGAATTCACCCCTCCACTTT
CDR3: CASSLPYPGTGQNSPLHF

V: TRBV15
size: -
D: TRBD1
length: 16
J: TRBJ2-7
DNA: TGTGCCACCAGCAGAGATGCCCGGACAGGGGGCTACGAGCAGTACTTC
CDR3: CATSRDARTGGYEQYF

V: TRBV28
size: -
D: -
length: 12
J: TRBJ2-7
DNA: TGTGCCAGCAGAGCGGTGCCCTACGAGCAGTACTTC
CDR3: CASRAVPYEQYF

V: TRBV25-1
size: -
D: -
length: 13
J: TRBJ2-5
DNA: TGTGCCAGCAGCCCCAGGGGGGTGGAGACCCAGTACTTC
CDR3: CASSPRGVETQYF

V: TRBV7-9
size: -
D: TRBD1
length: 16
J: TRBJ1-3
DNA: TGTGCCAGCAGCGACAGGGGACTCAGCTCTGGAAACACCATATATTTT
CDR3: CASSDRGLSSGNTIYF

V: TRBV29-1
size: once
D: -
length: 16
J: TRBJ1-1
DNA: TGCAGCGTTGAACCCCGGGGGGCGGCAATGAACACTGAAGCTTTCTTT
CDR3: CSVEPRGAAMNTEAFF

V: TRBV5-4
size: -
D: TRBD1
length: 14
J: TRBJ2-7
DNA: TGTGCCAGCAGCAAAGACAGGGGGTGGAGTGAGCAGTACTTC
CDR3: CASSKDRGWSEQYF

V: TRBV19
size: few
D: -
length: 13
J: TRBJ1-4
DNA: TGTGCCAGTATGTCCGGGCTAAGAGAAAAACTGTTTTTT
CDR3: CASMSGLREKLFF

V: TRBV4-2
size: -
D: -
length: 16
J: TRBJ1-4
DNA: TGTGCCAGCAGCCAAGGGCCGGACCCGTGGGATGAAAAACTGTTTTTT
CDR3: CASSQGPDPWDEKLFF

V: TRBV9
size: -
D: -
length: 16
J: TRBJ1-1
DNA: TGTGCCAGCACAAGACCGGGGCAGGGGATGAACACTGAAGCTTTCTTT
CDR3: CASTRPGQGMNTEAFF

V: TRBV7-9
size: many
D: -
length: 16
J: TRBJ1-2
DNA: TGTGCCAGCAGCTTAGCGGTTGGGCAGACTAACTATGGCTACACCTTC
CDR3: CASSLAVGQTNYGYTF

V: TRBV11-3
size: -
D: TRBD2
length: 13
J: TRBJ2-7
DNA: TGTGCCAGCAGCTTAGACGCGGGGGATGAGCAGTACTTC
CDR3: CASSLDAGDEQYF